This T cell receptor (beta chain) was captured by sequencing in a study of Graves' ophthalmopathy and Graves' hyperthyroidism. Study-wide background: At the time of initial diagnosis and before any treatment, peripheral blood was collected. Whole-study findings and limits: Sensitivity of about 70% and specificity of 72% to 80% were achieved by the model that predicted ophthalmopathy progression.

Amplified material comprised TCR beta CDR3 regions derived from RNA transcripts. First-round RT-PCR used HTBI primers; second-round multiplex PCR followed. TCRdb redid the calling of the multiplex PCR reads with MiXCR, one entry per CDR3 protein. The table has around 400,000 distinct CDR3 sequences, about 21% seen once; the top ten hold more than 2.5%. Patients were diagnosed from clinical symptoms, serum thyroxine, TRAb, thyroid ultrasound and orbital computed tomography. From fresh peripheral blood, around 9.3 ml in volume, the PBMCs were obtained. Many counts were recorded for this clonotype. Its target is unknown. The CDR3 sequence is 13 residues long. V trimming: 6 bases; J trimming: 4 bases; junction bases outside the gene matches: 2. CDR1 and CDR2 from the germline V gene are SNHLY and FYNNEI.

The clonotype comes from a young woman with stable Graves' hyperthyroidism. The chain joins TRBV2 to TRBJ2-5, with 10 bases matching TRBD2. The sequenced sample was peripheral blood. CDR3 amino acids: CASRLAGRETQYF. CDR3 DNA sequence: TGTGCCAGCAGACTAGCGGGAAGAGAGACCCAGTACTTC. Full variable domain (missing parts from reference TRBV2 and TRBJ2-5): EPEVTQTPSHQVTQMGQEVILRCVPISNHLYFYWYRQILGQKVEFLVSFYNNEISEKSEIFDDQFSVERPDGSNFTLKIRSTKLEDSAMYFCASRLAGRETQYFGPGTRLLVL.